The present T cell receptor beta chain was sequenced within a study of cytomegalovirus exposure and HLA in healthy donors. Each donor was nominally healthy when sampled (though unrecorded immune exposures were likely). Study results and caveats: Earlier analysis yielded a pattern in which most TCR beta V segments were productive about 90% or about 30% of the time. In a later analysis, HLA-associated TCR beta chains were more clonally expanded than equally common others.

The V gene's germline CDR1 is MDHEN and CDR2 SYDVKM. CDR3 length: 15 residues. The V and J ends lost 2 bases and 3 bases respectively, with 11 bases between them. Details on this clone: No antigen is known for it.

The PCR was carried out with 60 Vbeta primers and 13 Jbeta primers. Here immunoSEQ multiplex PCR was the method, and the copy in TCRdb shows in-frame clones only, minus some. Among 35,000 to 40,000 clones, 66% were seen once, and the ten largest hold roughly 18%. The sequenced sample consisted of PBMCs. The chain is built from TRBV28 and TRBJ1-5, with D possibly matching TRBD1 (6 bases). The TCR was taken from a man between 50 and 59 years old in good health and CMV-seropositive. The DNA of the CDR3 is TGTGCCAGCAGTTTAGGCGGACAGAACAATCAGCCCCAGCATTTT. This encodes CASSLGGQNNQPQHF. The full variable domain, its missing parts supplied by reference TRBV28 and TRBJ1-5, is DVKVTQSSRYLVKRTGEKVFLECVQDMDHENMFWYRQDPGLGLRLIYFSYDVKMKEKGDIPEGYSVSREKKERFSLILESASTNQTSMYLCASSLGGQNNQPQHFGDGTRLSIL.